Following are 19 T cell receptor beta chains from one sample sequenced in a study of tumor-infiltrating lymphocytes in primary liver carcinoma. The source material, 20-30 mg of unsorted bulk tissue, was used to co-extract RNA and DNA. A constant-region primer primed TCR beta cDNA synthesis from roughly 500 ng of total RNA. Library construction for TCR beta comprised three nested multiplex PCR rounds performed with slightly modified ARM-PCR. A C-beta reverse primer was combined with TRBV1-TRBV30 forward primers in the first two PCR rounds, and each round had around 11 cycles. MiXCR was run by TCRdb on the multiplex PCR reads, yielding one entry per CDR3 protein. The repertoire consists of 47,000 or so distinct CDR3 sequences, with over 70% occurring once and the leading ten covering roughly 24%. Specimen: liver tumor tissue from sampling region 3. Subset described: tumor region T3, left-lateral pole. The receptor source for this set is a man aged 40-49 years with primary liver carcinoma and hepatitis B virus infection.

The gene calls are TRBV2 and TRBJ1-1; D perhaps matches TRBD1 (5 bases). Germline V gene lookup returns CDR1 SNHLY and CDR2 FYNNEI. This CDR3 has 14 residues. The V gene lost 10 bases and the J gene lost 1 base, with 16 bases spanning the gap. The CDR3 DNA reads as TGTGCCACACGTCCCAAACAGGAGAACACTGAAGCTTTCTTT. It is translated as CATRPKQENTEAFF.

As for this clonotype: The junction departs from germline at one end; a sequencing error may be responsible. This sequence joins TRBV5-1 and TRBJ2-1; TRBD1 matches at 8 bases. Per the germline V gene, CDR1 is SGHRS and CDR2 is YFSETQ. This CDR3 is built from 14 residues. For the CDR3, the DNA is TGCGCCAACAGCTTAGGACAGGGAGCCGATGAGCATTTCTTC. The encoded protein is CANSLGQGADEHFF.

As regards this clonotype: Germline is not matched at one junction end, which may reflect a read error. V is TRBV7-9 and J is TRBJ2-7, with 7 bases lining up with TRBD1. CDR1 is SEHNR, CDR2 FQNEAQ, per germline (reference sequence). The CDR3 loop spans 12 amino acids. The CDR3 region is CASSLVGGGQYF. The DNA of the CDR3 is TGTGCCAGCAGTTTAGTAGGGGGCGGGCAGTACTTC.

This clonotype is a singleton in its sample. The chain combines TRBV12-5 with TRBJ2-7, with D tentatively TRBD2 (5 bases). With 8 bases removed from V and 6 bases from J, the gap between germline ends came to 11 bases. The germline gives CDR1 LGHNT, CDR2 FRNRAP. The CDR3 is 11 residues long. CDR3 in amino acids: CASPPGFEQYF. The CDR3 region has the DNA TGTGCTAGTCCCCCGGGATTCGAGCAGTACTTC. Full variable domain (outside the CDR3, taken from reference TRBV12-5 and TRBJ2-7): DARVTQTPRHKVTEMGQEVTMRCQPILGHNTVFWYRQTMMQGLELLAYFRNRAPLDDSGMPKDRFSAEMPDATLATLKIQPSEPRDSAVYFCASPPGFEQYFGPGTRLTVT.

CDR3 in amino acids: CASSIASGGYNRQFF. The CDR3 nucleotides are TGTGCCAGCAGCATAGCTAGCGGGGGCTACAATAGGCAGTTCTTC. V and J are TRBV6-2 or TRBV6-3 and TRBJ2-1, with 10 nucleotides matching TRBD2. Per germline, CDR1 MNHEY and CDR2 SVGEGT. V gave up 6 bases and J gave up 12 bases; unmatched junction bases: 14. This CDR3 region has 15 residues.

To note about this clonotype: No conserved phenylalanine or tryptophan ends this CDR3, so it is likely a read error. The J gene is TRBJ1-5, the V gene TRBV11-2; D is perhaps TRBD1 (5 bases). The CDR3 contains 16 residues. In germline, CDR1 is SGHAT, CDR2 FQNNGV. CDR3 nucleotide sequence: TGTGTCAGCAGTCCCGGCGGGGGGTATGACAATCAGCCCCAGCATCTT. Its translation: CVSSPGGGYDNQPQHL.

Regarding this clonotype: Compared with germline, one end of the junction differs, possibly owing to a read error. The chain has TRBV6-5 and TRBJ1-5; tentative D call: TRBD1 (6 bases). Germline loops: CDR1 MNHEY, CDR2 SVGAGI. The CDR3 totals 14 residues. DNA of the CDR3: TGTGCCAGCAGTAGGACATGGGGGGCTCAGCCCCGGCATTTT. Translation gives CASSRTWGAQPRHF.

A word on this clonotype: The missing conserved phenylalanine or tryptophan at the end of this CDR3 makes a read error likely. This rearrangement joins TRBV11-2 to TRBJ2-1, with unresolved D. Looked up from germline, CDR1 is SGHAT and CDR2 is FQNNGV. V dropped 4 bases and J dropped 5 bases, with 6 bases sitting between them. The CDR3 sequence is 12 residues long. The CDR3 is CASSSEHNEQFY. CDR3 DNA: TGTGCCAGCAGCTCGGAGCACAATGAGCAGTTCTAC.

This rearrangement joins TRBV7-9 to TRBJ2-7; 8 bases match TRBD1. Losses at the gene ends were 5 bases for V and 3 bases for J; bases not matched to a gene: 12. The CDR3 runs 16 residues. Germline lookup yields CDR1 SEHNR and CDR2 FQNEAQ (reference sequence). The CDR3 loop reads CASSHSGQGVIYEQYF. CDR3 sequence (DNA): TGTGCCAGCAGCCACTCCGGACAGGGAGTAATCTACGAGCAGTACTTC.

The chain is built from TRBV2 and TRBJ2-7, with D perhaps matching TRBD2 (5 bases). V was cut by 6 bases and J by 6 bases, with 12 bases left in between. This CDR3 contains 12 residues. CDR1 is SNHLY and CDR2 is FYNNEI in the germline V gene. The CDR3 DNA reads TGTGCCAGCAGCCTATGGAGCGGCGAGCAGTACTTC. It encodes CASSLWSGEQYF. The whole variable domain, remainder taken from reference TRBV2 and TRBJ2-7, is EPEVTQTPSHQVTQMGQEVILRCVPISNHLYFYWYRQILGQKVEFLVSFYNNEISEKSEIFDDQFSVERPDGSNFTLKIRSTKLEDSAMYFCASSLWSGEQYFGPGTRLTVT.

About this clonotype itself: A read error may account for a junction end that differs from germline. The chain joins TRBV10-3 to TRBJ2-1, with D perhaps TRBD1 or TRBD2 (5 bases each). The CDR3 contains 20 residues. The germline V gene encodes CDR1 ENHRY and CDR2 SYGVKD. The CDR3: CAIRESPGRGARTSYDEQFF. Written as DNA, the CDR3 is TGTGCCATCAGAGAGTCGCCCGGACGGGGCGCTAGGACCTCCTACGATGAGCAGTTCTTC.

This clonotype was recorded only once. One junction end disagrees with the germline gene, perhaps due to a read error. This rearrangement joins TRBV4-1 to TRBJ2-1, with D hard to call. Germline V gene lookup returns CDR1 MGHRA and CDR2 YSYEKL. The CDR3 is 14 amino acids. The CDR3 protein is CAGNQGVTYNEPFF. Here the CDR3 DNA reads TGCGCCGGCAACCAAGGAGTAACCTACAATGAGCCGTTCTTC.

This clonotype was counted once. The chain carries TRBV29-1 and TRBJ2-2; 7 nucleotides align to TRBD2. This CDR3 has 14 residues. Germline CDR1 SQVTM, CDR2 ANQGSEA. J gave up 10 bases and V 0 bases, and 8 bases lay outside the gene matches. The CDR3 here is CSVEDAGAHVELFF. CDR3 nucleotide sequence: TGCAGCGTTGAAGACGCGGGAGCCCACGTGGAGCTGTTTTTT.

This clonotype occurred a few times. The J gene is TRBJ2-1, the V gene TRBV7-3, with 12 nucleotides matching TRBD2. The CDR3 extends over 18 amino acids. The ends lost 5 bases at V and 9 bases at J; junction bases unmatched: 17. Germline CDR1 is SGHTA and CDR2 is FQGTGA. The CDR3 loop is CASSGGLAGLRGVFEQFF. The CDR3 DNA is TGTGCCAGCAGCGGCGGACTAGCGGGACTACGAGGAGTCTTTGAGCAGTTCTTC.

Comments on this clonotype: One end of the junction varies from germline; a read error may be responsible. V gene TRBV30 combines with J gene TRBJ2-3; D possibly corresponds to TRBD2 (6 bases). The CDR3 has 14 amino acids. Germline assignment: CDR1 GTSNPN and CDR2 SVGIG (reference sequence). DNA of the CDR3: TGTGACTGGAGGGTACAATCCGATGGGGGTACGCAGAATTTT. As protein: CDWRVQSDGGTQNF. Together with reference TRBV30 and TRBJ2-3, the CDR3 gives the full variable domain: SQTIHQWPATLVQPVGSPLSLECTVEGTSNPNLYWYRQAAGRGLQLLFYSVGIGQISSEVPQNLSASRPQDRQFILSSKKLLLSDSGFYLCDWRVQSDGGTQNFGPGTRLTVL.

A note on this clonotype: Its ends do not fully match the called genes, so a read error is possible. The rearrangement links TRBV29-1 to TRBJ2-3; unclear D gene. The end of the DNA fits TRBJ1-5 better, so the J call may be wrong. Germline-derived CDR1 and CDR2 are SQVTM and ANQGSEA. There are 13 residues in the CDR3. The CDR3 sequence: CSVLGSGTDTQHF. In DNA form, the CDR3 reads TGTAGCGTCCTGGGGAGCGGCACGGATACGCAGCATTTT.

Comments on this clonotype: A read error may produce the germline difference seen at one junction end. This chain connects TRBV5-5 to TRBJ2-3, with 12 bases aligning to TRBD2. CDR1 and CDR2 from the germline V gene are SGHKS and YYEKEE (reference sequence). The CDR3 runs to 14 residues. CDR3 DNA sequence: TGTACCAGCGGCTTGGGACTAGCGGGAGATACGCAGTATTTT. This translates into CTSGLGLAGDTQYF.

A note on this clonotype: An end of the junction differs from the germline gene, which may be a read error. The chain links TRBV12-3 or TRBV12-4 to TRBJ2-7; D perhaps matches TRBD2 (5 bases). CDR3 length equals 16 residues. In DNA form, the CDR3 reads TGTGCCAGCAGTTTGTTAGCGCGAGGGCCTCCCTACGAGCAATACTTC. This gives the protein CASSLLARGPPYEQYF.

Remarks on this clonotype: Germline is not matched at one junction end, which may reflect a read error. The chain combines TRBV11-2 with TRBJ2-7; no reliable D call. The CDR3 contains 14 residues. Germline V gene data show CDR1 as SGHAT and CDR2 as FQNNGV. The CDR3: CASSLTGSAYEQYF. CDR3 coding DNA: TGTGCCAGCAGCTTAACTGGCAGTGCCTACGAGCAGTATTTC.